This TCR beta chain was recovered during a study of beta chain features in type 1 diabetes. The study reverse transcribed the entire isolated RNA, so it sequenced expressed TCRB transcripts. Using immunoSEQ multiplex PCR, the repertoire was profiled, and TCRdb retains in-frame clones only, with some absent. The data show around 240,000 clones, 68% seen once. The CDR3 runs 13 residues. V was shortened by 1 base and J by 6 bases, with 12 bases between the two germline ends. Germline V CDR1 and CDR2: GTSNPN, SVGIG (reference sequence). The TCR originated in a young man in good health. Sequencing was carried out using naive CD4+ T cells from blood. This chain joins TRBV30 and TRBJ1-1; no reliable D call. CDR3 DNA sequence: TGTGCCTGGAGTGGATCTCGGACCGCTGAAGCTTTCTTT. It is translated as CAWSGSRTAEAFF.